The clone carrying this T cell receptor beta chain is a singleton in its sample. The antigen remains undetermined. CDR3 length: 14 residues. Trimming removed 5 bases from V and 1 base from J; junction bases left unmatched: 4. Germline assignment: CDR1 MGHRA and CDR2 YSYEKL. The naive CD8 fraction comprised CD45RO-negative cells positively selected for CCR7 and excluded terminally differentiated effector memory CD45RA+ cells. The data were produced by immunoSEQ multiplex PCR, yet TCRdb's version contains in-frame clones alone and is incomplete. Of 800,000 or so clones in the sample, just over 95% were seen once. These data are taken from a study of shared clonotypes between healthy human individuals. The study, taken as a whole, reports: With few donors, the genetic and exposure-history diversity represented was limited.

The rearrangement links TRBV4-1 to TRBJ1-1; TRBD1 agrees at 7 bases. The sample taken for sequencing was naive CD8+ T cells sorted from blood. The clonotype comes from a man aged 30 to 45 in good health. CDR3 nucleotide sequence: TGCGCCAGCAGCGCGGGACAGTGGAACACTGAAGCTTTCTTT. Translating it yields CASSAGQWNTEAFF.